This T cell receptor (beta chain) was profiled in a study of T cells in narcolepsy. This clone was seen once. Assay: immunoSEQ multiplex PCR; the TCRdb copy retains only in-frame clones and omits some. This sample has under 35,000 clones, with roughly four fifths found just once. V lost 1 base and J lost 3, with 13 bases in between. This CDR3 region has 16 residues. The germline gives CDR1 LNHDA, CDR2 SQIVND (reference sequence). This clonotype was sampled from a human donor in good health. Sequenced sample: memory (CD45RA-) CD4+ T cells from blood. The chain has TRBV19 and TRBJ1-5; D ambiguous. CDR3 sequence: CASSIGSSSPNQPQHF. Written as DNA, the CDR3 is TGTGCCAGTAGTATAGGCTCAAGTAGTCCCAATCAGCCCCAGCATTTT. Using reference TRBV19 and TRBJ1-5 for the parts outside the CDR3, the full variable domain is DGGITQSPKYLFRKEGQNVTLSCEQNLNHDAMYWYRQDPGQGLRLIYYSQIVNDFQKGDIAEGYSVSREKKESFPLTVTSAQKNPTAFYLCASSIGSSSPNQPQHFGDGTRLSIL.